This T cell receptor beta chain is from a study of T cell repertoires in ileal Crohn's disease. Included were adult ileal or ileocolonic Crohn's patients indicated for ileocolonic resection. Regarding the study as a whole: Mucosal expansions were suggested to be mainly CD8 T cells. Clonality above 26.8% at surgery always came with endoscopic recurrence. Compared with non-smokers, active smokers at surgery showed more clonal expansions.

Clones were sequenced by immunoSEQ multiplex PCR, and TCRdb holds only the in-frame ones, with some missing. The table records roughly 2,400 clones, about nine tenths of them present only once. V lost 2 bases and J lost 3, with 13 bases in between. The CDR3 loop spans 15 amino acids. Germline lookup yields CDR1 LNHNV and CDR2 YYDKDF (reference sequence). Points on this clone: Its target is not known.

Source material: ileal tissue. The clonotype was recovered from an adult with Crohn's disease. J is TRBJ2-5 and V is TRBV15; perhaps TRBD1 as D (5 bases). CDR3 amino acids: CATSRLGLREETQYF. CDR3 sequence (DNA): TGTGCCACCAGCAGATTGGGGCTAAGGGAAGAGACCCAGTACTTC.